This T cell receptor beta chain was identified in a study of T cells in Graves' hyperthyroidism and ophthalmopathy. This clonotype was recorded at least ten times. Its antigen remains unknown. This CDR3 is 12 amino acids long. CDR1 is SNHLY and CDR2 is FYNNEI in the germline V gene. Trimming cost V 7 bases and J 2 bases, with 7 bases left between them. Researchers took RNA transcripts and amplified the TCR beta CDR3 regions from them. The HTBI primer set was used in a first-round RT-PCR of the TCR CDR3. MiXCR was run by TCRdb on the multiplex PCR reads, yielding one entry per CDR3 protein. The sample lists under 350,000 distinct CDR3 sequences, roughly a fifth occurring once. General study points: Among clonotypes expanded in thyroid above 0.001, most were also found in blood.

What was sequenced was blood. The chain combines TRBV2 with TRBJ2-3; D gene ambiguous. The receptor was isolated from a woman between 50 and 59 years old with Graves' hyperthyroidism. The DNA for the CDR3 is TGTGCCAGCAATGCGGCCACAGATACGCAGTATTTT. Translating gives CASNAATDTQYF.